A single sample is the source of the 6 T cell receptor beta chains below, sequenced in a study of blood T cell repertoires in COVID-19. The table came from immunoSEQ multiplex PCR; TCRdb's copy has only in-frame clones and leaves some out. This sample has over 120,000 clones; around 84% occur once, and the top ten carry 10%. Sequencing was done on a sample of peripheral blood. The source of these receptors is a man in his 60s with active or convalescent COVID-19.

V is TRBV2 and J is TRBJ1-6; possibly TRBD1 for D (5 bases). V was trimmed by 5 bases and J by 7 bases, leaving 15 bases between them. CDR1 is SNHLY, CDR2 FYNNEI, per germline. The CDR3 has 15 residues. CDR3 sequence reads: CASSSQGPGNSPLHF. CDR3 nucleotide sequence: TGTGCCAGCAGTAGCCAGGGCCCCGGAAATTCACCCCTCCACTTT.

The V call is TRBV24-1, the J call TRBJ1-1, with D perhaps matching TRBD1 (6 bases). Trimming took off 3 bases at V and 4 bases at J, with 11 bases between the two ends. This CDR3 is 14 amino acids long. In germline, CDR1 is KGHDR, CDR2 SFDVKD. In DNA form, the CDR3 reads TGTGCCACCAGTGATAACAGGGCGGGCACTGAAGCTTTCTTT. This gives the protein CATSDNRAGTEAFF.

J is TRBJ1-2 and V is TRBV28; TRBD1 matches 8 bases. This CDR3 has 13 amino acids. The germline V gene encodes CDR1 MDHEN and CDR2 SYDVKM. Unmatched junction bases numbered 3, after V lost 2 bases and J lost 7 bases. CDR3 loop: CASSLQGAGGYTF. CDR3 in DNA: TGTGCCAGCAGTTTACAGGGGGCGGGTGGCTACACCTTC.

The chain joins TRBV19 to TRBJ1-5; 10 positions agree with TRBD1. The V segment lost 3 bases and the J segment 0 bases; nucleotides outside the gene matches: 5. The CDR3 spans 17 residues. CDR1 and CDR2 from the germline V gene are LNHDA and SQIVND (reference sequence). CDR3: CASSMGQGINSNQPQHF. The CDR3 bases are TGTGCCAGTAGTATGGGACAGGGGATAAATAGCAATCAGCCCCAGCATTTT. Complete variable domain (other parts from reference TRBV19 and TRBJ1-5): DGGITQSPKYLFRKEGQNVTLSCEQNLNHDAMYWYRQDPGQGLRLIYYSQIVNDFQKGDIAEGYSVSREKKESFPLTVTSAQKNPTAFYLCASSMGQGINSNQPQHFGDGTRLSIL.

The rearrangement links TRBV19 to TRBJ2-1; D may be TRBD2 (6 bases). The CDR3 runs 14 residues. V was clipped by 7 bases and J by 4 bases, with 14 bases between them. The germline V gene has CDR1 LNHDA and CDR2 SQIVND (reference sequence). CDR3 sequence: CASTQRGNYNEQFF. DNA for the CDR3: TGTGCCAGTACGCAACGGGGGAATTACAATGAGCAGTTCTTC. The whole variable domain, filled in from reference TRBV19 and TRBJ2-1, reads DGGITQSPKYLFRKEGQNVTLSCEQNLNHDAMYWYRQDPGQGLRLIYYSQIVNDFQKGDIAEGYSVSREKKESFPLTVTSAQKNPTAFYLCASTQRGNYNEQFFGPGTRLTVL.

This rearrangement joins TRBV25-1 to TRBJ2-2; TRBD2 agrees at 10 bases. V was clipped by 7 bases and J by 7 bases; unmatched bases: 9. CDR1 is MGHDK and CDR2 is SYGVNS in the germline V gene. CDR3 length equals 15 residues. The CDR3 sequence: CASTDSGGALGELFF. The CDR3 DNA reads TGTGCCAGCACCGACAGCGGGGGGGCTCTCGGGGAGCTGTTTTTT.